Below, 23 T cell receptor beta chains from the same sample are listed, as sequenced in a study of blood T cell repertoires in COVID-19. The repertoire was sequenced with immunoSEQ multiplex PCR; TCRdb's copy has only in-frame clones and lacks some. The sample yields about 43,000 clones, roughly 89% seen once. The material sequenced was peripheral blood. These receptors all stem from a man aged 55-75 years with active COVID-19.

This chain joins TRBV7-2 and TRBJ1-5, with D possibly being TRBD1 (6 bases). V was trimmed by 5 bases and J by 6 bases, leaving 17 bases between them. CDR1 and CDR2 from the germline V gene are SGHTA and FQGNSA. This CDR3 has 15 amino acids. The CDR3 DNA reads TGTGCCAGCAGCCCTACACAGGGATGGGCTCAGCCCCAGCATTTT. This sequence encodes CASSPTQGWAQPQHF.

The chain has TRBV6-5 and TRBJ2-2; no definite D call. From germline, CDR1 is MNHEY and CDR2 SVGAGI. V shed 0 bases and J shed 0 bases, with 8 bases lying between them. This CDR3 has 16 amino acids. The CDR3 region has the DNA TGTGCCAGCAGTTACTCCCCCCCTCCGAACACCGGGGAGCTGTTTTTT. As protein: CASSYSPPPNTGELFF.

In this sample, this clone turned up once. V gene TRBV5-1 combines with J gene TRBJ2-1; 7 positions match TRBD2. The CDR3 contains 14 residues. The V gene end was trimmed by 6 bases and the J gene end by 4 bases; junction bases not matched to a gene: 7. Germline CDR1 is SGHRS and CDR2 is YFSETQ. CDR3 sequence: CASKASGHYNEQFF. The CDR3 region has the DNA TGCGCCAGCAAGGCTAGCGGCCATTACAATGAGCAGTTCTTC. Together with reference TRBV5-1 and TRBJ2-1, the CDR3 gives the full variable domain: KAGVTQTPRYLIKTRGQQVTLSCSPISGHRSVSWYQQTPGQGLQFLFEYFSETQRNKGNFPGRFSGRQFSNSRSEMNVSTLELGDSALYLCASKASGHYNEQFFGPGTRLTVL.

This clone was detected once. The chain links TRBV4-2 to TRBJ2-1; TRBD2 matches 10 bases. The V gene's germline CDR1 is LGHNA and CDR2 YNFKEQ. Trimming cost V 1 base and J 7 bases; bases outside gene matches: 7. The CDR3 totals 16 residues. The CDR3 reads CASSQVSSGSGNEQFF. The CDR3 region has the DNA TGTGCCAGCAGCCAAGTCTCTAGCGGGAGTGGTAATGAGCAGTTCTTC.

The chain's CDR3 is CASSLTPLGGGTEAFF. In nucleotides, the CDR3 is TGTGCCAGCAGTTTAACCCCCCTGGGAGGGGGCACTGAAGCTTTCTTT. The rearrangement joins TRBV27 to TRBJ1-1, with a possible D match to TRBD1 (6 bases). V was trimmed by 2 bases and J by 4 bases, leaving 17 bases between them. This CDR3 spans 16 amino acids. Germline values: CDR1 MNHEY, CDR2 SMNVEV (reference sequence).

The genes are TRBV21-1 and TRBJ2-1; the D segment call TRBD2 is taken from the table without a DNA check. TRBV21-1 is given as a pseudogene. The CDR3 loop spans 14 amino acids. In DNA form, the CDR3 reads TGTGCCAGCAGCACCCGACTAGCGGGAGATAAGCGGGTCTTC. It codes for CASSTRLAGDKRVF.

This chain joins TRBV2 and TRBJ2-2, with D tentatively TRBD2 (5 bases). V gave up 5 bases and J gave up 4 bases, with 8 bases separating them. This CDR3 has 13 amino acids. Germline V gene lookup returns CDR1 SNHLY and CDR2 FYNNEI. The CDR3 DNA sequence: TGTGCCAGCAGTCCCCGGGGCACCGGGGAGCTGTTTTTT. Translating it yields CASSPRGTGELFF.

The V gene is TRBV4-3, the J gene TRBJ2-7, with D maybe TRBD2 (5 bases). Trimming took 0 bases from V and 0 from J, leaving 12 bases between them. Germline lookup yields CDR1 LGHNA and CDR2 YSLEER. The CDR3 is made up of 16 amino acids. The CDR3 DNA reads TGCGCCAGCAGCCAAGATTACAGCGGTATCTCCTACGAGCAGTACTTC. Translation: CASSQDYSGISYEQYF.

This clone was found once. The chain has TRBV5-1 and TRBJ1-1; 7 bases align to TRBD1. J was trimmed by 1 base and V by 3 bases; bases with no gene match: 12. CDR3 size: 17 residues. The V gene's germline CDR1 is SGHRS and CDR2 YFSETQ. In nucleotides, the CDR3 is TGCGCCAGCAGCTCCCAAGGGGGCGCTATTGGGAACACTGAAGCTTTCTTT. Encoded protein: CASSSQGGAIGNTEAFF.

The gene calls are TRBV4-1 and TRBJ2-2; the match to TRBD1 covers 8 bases. CDR3 length equals 15 residues. Germline CDR1 and CDR2: MGHRA and YSYEKL. Trimming took 1 base from V and 4 from J; bases not matched to a gene: 2. CDR3 loop: CASSQAGGFTGELFF. The CDR3 DNA is TGCGCCAGCAGCCAAGCAGGGGGCTTCACCGGGGAGCTGTTTTTT.

The V call is TRBV20-1, the J call TRBJ1-6; possibly TRBD1 for D (5 bases). This CDR3 spans 13 amino acids. Germline V gene data show CDR1 as DFQATT and CDR2 as SNEGSKA (reference sequence). The germline V and J ends were trimmed by 3 bases and 11 bases, with 14 bases remaining between them. The CDR3: CSASKGIGAPLHF. The CDR3 DNA is TGCAGTGCTAGTAAGGGCATAGGGGCACCCCTCCACTTT.

The chain has TRBV18 and TRBJ1-1; D gene unclear. Germline V CDR1 and CDR2: KGHSH, LQKENI. Between the trimmed V and J ends, which lost 3 bases and 4 bases, there was a span of 12 bases. The CDR3 is made up of 14 amino acids. CDR3 in DNA: TGTGCCAGCTCACCCGTACAGTCGTCCACTGAAGCTTTCTTT. As protein: CASSPVQSSTEAFF.

The J gene is TRBJ2-7, the V gene TRBV20-1, with D possibly matching TRBD2 (5 bases). This CDR3 has 13 amino acids. Looked up from germline, CDR1 is DFQATT and CDR2 is SNEGSKA (reference sequence). The V end was cut by 3 bases, the J end by 2 bases, with 11 bases between. The CDR3 DNA sequence: TGCAGTGCTAGTGGAGGAGCAACCTACGAGCAGTACTTC. Its translation: CSASGGATYEQYF.

This clone turned up a few times. The chain is built from TRBV7-9 and TRBJ2-7; TRBD2 agrees at 8 bases. V was pared by 4 bases and J by 3 bases, with 5 bases of the junction left unmatched. The germline V gene has CDR1 SEHNR and CDR2 FQNEAQ (reference sequence). The CDR3 spans 14 residues. CDR3 region: CASSSGTSSYEQYF. In DNA, the CDR3 is TGTGCCAGCAGCTCCGGGACTAGTAGCTACGAGCAGTACTTC. The whole variable domain, remainder taken from reference TRBV7-9 and TRBJ2-7, is DTGVSQNPRHKITKRGQNVTFRCDPISEHNRLYWYRQTLGQGPEFLTYFQNEAQLEKSRLLSDRFSAERPKGSFSTLEIQRTEQGDSAMYLCASSSGTSSYEQYFGPGTRLTVT.

Turning to this clone: One end of the junction does not line up with germline, which may come from a read error. The chain uses TRBV7-7 and TRBJ2-1; TRBD2 matches 10 bases. CDR3 size: 15 residues. The germline V gene has CDR1 SSHAT and CDR2 FNYEAQ (reference sequence). This CDR3 is CASSAASGSYNEQFF. In DNA, the CDR3 is TGTGCTAGCAGCGCCGCTAGCGGGAGCTACAATGAGCAGTTCTTC.

By share, this clone ranks as medium-sized (0.01 to 0.1%). This chain uses TRBV10-3 with TRBJ2-2, with TRBD2 matching over 8 bases. Germline CDR1 and CDR2: ENHRY and SYGVKD. This CDR3 contains 16 residues. Trimming cost V 10 bases and J 5 bases; bases outside gene matches: 15. The CDR3 coding sequence is TGTGCCACCGGACCCTCAGCGGGAGAGGGAACCGGGGAGCTGTTTTTT. Translated: CATGPSAGEGTGELFF.

This clone was counted only a few times. The chain employs TRBV5-1 and TRBJ1-6; no reliable D call. This CDR3 is 15 amino acids long. Germline V gene lookup returns CDR1 SGHRS and CDR2 YFSETQ. V was clipped by 0 bases and J by 5 bases, with 9 bases between them. CDR3: CASSLVQADNSPLHF. The CDR3 DNA follows: TGCGCCAGCAGCTTGGTGCAGGCTGATAATTCACCCCTCCACTTT.

The chain links TRBV12-3 or TRBV12-4 to TRBJ1-2; D ambiguous. This CDR3 has 11 residues. V lost 3 bases to trimming and J lost 10 bases, with 9 bases between them. The CDR3 coding sequence is TGTGCCAGCAGTTTGGCGCGGGACTACACCTTC. Its translation: CASSLARDYTF.

The V call is TRBV25-1, the J call TRBJ2-2, with 7 nucleotides matching TRBD2. This CDR3 is 15 amino acids long. The germline V gene has CDR1 MGHDK and CDR2 SYGVNS. The junction had 6 bases not matched to a gene; V was cut back by 2 bases and J by 6 bases. The CDR3 region is CASSERTGGPGELFF. DNA for the CDR3: TGTGCCAGCAGTGAACGTACGGGGGGTCCCGGGGAGCTGTTTTTT.

This clone was seen a handful of times. V usage is TRBV28 and J usage is TRBJ1-6, with D possibly matching TRBD1 (5 bases). The V end lost 3 bases, the J end lost 7 bases, and 13 bases lay between the germline ends. This CDR3 is built from 15 residues. Germline CDR1 is MDHEN and CDR2 is SYDVKM. The CDR3 DNA reads TGTGCCAGCAGTTTTGGGGGGTCGGAGAATTCACCCCTCCACTTT. Protein product: CASSFGGSENSPLHF.

The rearrangement uses TRBV7-9 and TRBJ1-2; D ambiguous. The CDR3 consists of 13 residues. Trimming shortened V by 3 bases and J by 8 bases, and 13 bases separated the two germline ends. In germline, CDR1 is SEHNR, CDR2 FQNEAQ (reference sequence). CDR3 in DNA: TGTGCCAGCAGCTTGGACTGGGCAGGAGGCTACACCTTC. This gives the protein CASSLDWAGGYTF. Complete variable domain (other parts from reference TRBV7-9 and TRBJ1-2): DTGVSQNPRHKITKRGQNVTFRCDPISEHNRLYWYRQTLGQGPEFLTYFQNEAQLEKSRLLSDRFSAERPKGSFSTLEIQRTEQGDSAMYLCASSLDWAGGYTFGSGTRLTVV.

This chain links TRBV14 with TRBJ1-1; D unresolved. The V end was cut by 6 bases, the J end by 0 bases, with 17 bases between. Germline V gene lookup returns CDR1 SGHDN and CDR2 FVKESK. The CDR3 consists of 16 residues. The CDR3: CASSPSGPHMNTEAFF. For the CDR3, the DNA is TGTGCCAGCAGTCCCTCAGGTCCGCACATGAACACTGAAGCTTTCTTT. The full variable domain, completed using reference TRBV14 and TRBJ1-1, is EAGVTQFPSHSVIEKGQTVTLRCDPISGHDNLYWYRRVMGKEIKFLLHFVKESKQDESGMPNNRFLAERTGGTYSTLKVQPAELEDSGVYFCASSPSGPHMNTEAFFGQGTRLTVV.

V gene TRBV5-6 combines with J gene TRBJ2-3; D possibly corresponds to TRBD2 (6 bases). CDR1 and CDR2 from the germline V gene are SGHDT and YYEEEE. With 2 bases removed from V and 1 base from J, the gap between germline ends came to 11 bases. The CDR3 runs 15 residues. The CDR3 protein is CASSFFAGRTDTQYF. The CDR3 DNA is TGTGCCAGCAGCTTCTTCGCGGGACGCACAGATACGCAGTATTTT.